This T cell receptor beta chain was obtained from a study of beta chain features in type 1 diabetes. The wider study: Taken together, all samples contributed some 98 million examined sorted cells.

With 0 bases removed from V and 4 bases from J, the gap between germline ends came to 10 bases. The CDR3 is 14 amino acids. Germline V gene data show CDR1 as SGDLS and CDR2 as YYNGEE. Sequenced material consisted of expressed TCRB transcripts (all of the isolated RNA was reverse transcribed). Sequenced by immunoSEQ multiplex PCR; TCRdb stores in-frame clones only, minus some. This table has a few hundred thousand clones, roughly 13% appearing once. Study-wide results and caveats: Patients and controls would share equally any PCR tilt toward shorter templates. Shorter TCRB CDR3s, moderately but significantly so, marked every one of the four CD4+ subsets in Type 1 diabetes patients. Insertions at VDJ junctions were less frequent in type 1 diabetes patients. These patients also deleted more nucleotides at the same junctions.

Worth noting for this clone: Antigen: not known.

The receptor was derived from a man aged 25-45 years with type 1 diabetes. The sample was naive CD4+ T cells from blood. This chain joins TRBV9 and TRBJ1-1; a possible D gene is TRBD1 (5 bases). The DNA for the CDR3 is TGTGCCAGCAGCGTAGCAGGGTACGGCACTGAAGCTTTCTTT. This translates into CASSVAGYGTEAFF. Looking up the rest from reference TRBV9 and TRBJ1-1 gives the full variable domain: DSGVTQTPKHLITATGQRVTLRCSPRSGDLSVYWYQQSLDQGLQFLIQYYNGEERAKGNILERFSAQQFPDLHSELNLSSLELGDSALYFCASSVAGYGTEAFFGQGTRLTVV.